A selection of T cell receptor beta chains follows, all from one sample in a study of glioma-infiltrating T cells after dendritic cell vaccination. Sequencing was performed with immunoSEQ multiplex PCR; in TCRdb, only in-frame clones are kept and a portion is missing. The table has 80,000 to 100,000 clones, 75% to 85% seen once; the top ten hold roughly 5.6%. The specimen comprised blood, sampled before dendritic cell vaccination. Source of these receptors: a human donor with glioblastoma. Each CDR3 is given with its conserved first and last residue. The D gene is left open where the match is weak. Clone size, where shown, is once, few, many, or a class for clones that have expanded.

size	V	J	length	D	DNA	CDR3
.	TRBV15	TRBJ2-5	13	.	TGTGCCATCTCGGGGGACGCACAAGAGACCCAGTACTTC	CAISGDAQETQYF
.	TRBV9	TRBJ2-1	15	TRBD2	TGTGCCAGCAGCACCGGGGGGAGCTCCTACAATGAGCAGTTCTTC	CASSTGGSSYNEQFF
.	TRBV11-1	TRBJ1-1	14	TRBD1	TGTGCCAGCAGCTGGGACAGGGGGGCCACTGAAGCTTTCTTT	CASSWDRGATEAFF
few	TRBV28	TRBJ2-7	13	.	TGTGCCAGCAGTTTGCCCCCGCCGGGGGAGCAGTACTTC	CASSLPPPGEQYF
.	TRBV11-2	TRBJ2-5	19	TRBD2	TGTGCCAGCAGCCTAGGGGAGCTAGCGGGATTGGCAGTCGGTGAGACCCAGTACTTC	CASSLGELAGLAVGETQYF
few	TRBV10-3	TRBJ1-4	12	TRBD1	TGTGCCATCGGACAGGGCAATGAAAAACTGTTTTTT	CAIGQGNEKLFF
.	TRBV5-6	TRBJ1-2	13	.	TGTGCCAGCAGCTTGGCCAGAAACTATGGCTACACCTTC	CASSLARNYGYTF
few	TRBV7-9	TRBJ2-3	14	.	TGTGCCAGCAGCTTGAGGGAAATATCGGATACGCAGTATTTT	CASSLREISDTQYF
.	TRBV10-2	TRBJ2-7	13	TRBD1	TGCGCCAGCAGGGGACAGGGGACGGACGAGCAGTACTTC	CASRGQGTDEQYF
.	TRBV11-2	TRBJ2-7	15	TRBD2	TGTGCCAGCAGCTCGCGACTAGCGGGGCCGTACGAGCAGTACTTC	CASSSRLAGPYEQYF
few	TRBV19	TRBJ1-2	15	.	TGTGCCAGTAGTCTCGACAGCCTCTCTAACTATGGCTACACCTTC	CASSLDSLSNYGYTF
.	TRBV7-9	TRBJ1-3	16	.	TGTGCCAGCAGCTTAGGTTTGGTCAGCTCTGGAAACACCATATATTTT	CASSLGLVSSGNTIYF
many	TRBV30	TRBJ1-4	16	TRBD1	TGTGCCTGGAGCGATCCCTACAGGGGGCTGGCTGAAAAACTGTTTTTT	CAWSDPYRGLAEKLFF
once	TRBV5-1	TRBJ2-1	18	TRBD2	TGCGCCAGCAGCTTGGAACTAGCGGGTGGAAGCTCCTACAATGAGCAGTTCTTC	CASSLELAGGSSYNEQFF
.	TRBV29-1	TRBJ2-5	12	.	TGCAGCGTTTCAATCTCCCAGGAGACCCAGTACTTC	CSVSISQETQYF
.	TRBV19	TRBJ1-1	15	.	TGTGCCAGTAGTCGGGCAGGGGTATGGGGCACTGAAGCTTTCTTT	CASSRAGVWGTEAFF
few	TRBV7-9	TRBJ2-2	12	.	TGTGCCAGCAGCTTTCAAACCGGGGAGCTGTTTTTT	CASSFQTGELFF
.	TRBV9	TRBJ1-6	16	.	TGTGCCAGCAGCGGTCATCGGAGCTCCTATAATTCACCCCTCCACTTT	CASSGHRSSYNSPLHF
.	TRBV2	TRBJ1-2	11	.	TGTGCCAGCAGCGAGCACAGGGAGGGCCCCTTC	CASSEHREGPF
.	TRBV27	TRBJ2-7	16	TRBD1	TGTGCCACCACTTCGTTAGGGACAGGGGGGACCTACGAGCAGTACTTC	CATTSLGTGGTYEQYF
.	TRBV7-9	TRBJ2-5	14	.	TGTGCCAGCAGCTCAGGGATCTACCAAGAGACCCAGTACTTC	CASSSGIYQETQYF
.	TRBV4-1	TRBJ2-7	14	.	TGCGCCAGCAGCCACCGACTAGTTGGAAACGAGCAGTACTTC	CASSHRLVGNEQYF
.	TRBV7-3	TRBJ2-2	15	.	TGTGCCAGCAGCTTATTCCCGGTGAACACCGGGGAGCTGTTTTTT	CASSLFPVNTGELFF
.	TRBV9	TRBJ1-2	14	TRBD1	TGTGCCAGCAGGGGGACAGGGACTCCCTATGGCTACACCTTC	CASRGTGTPYGYTF
.	TRBV28	TRBJ1-1	14	.	TGTGCCAGCAGCTTACCTCCTATGAACACTGAAGCTTTCTTT	CASSLPPMNTEAFF
once	TRBV28	TRBJ2-7	15	TRBD2	TGTGCCAGCAGTATTGGACTAGCGGGAGTAAACGAGCAGTACTTC	CASSIGLAGVNEQYF
.	TRBV5-4	TRBJ1-4	15	TRBD1	TGTGCCAGCAGTTTCCCGACAGGGGGTAATGAAAAACTGTTTTTT	CASSFPTGGNEKLFF
.	TRBV10-3	TRBJ2-1	18	TRBD2	TGTGCCATCAGAAACGGGACTAGCGGAACAGCCCCCTACAATGAGCAGTTCTTC	CAIRNGTSGTAPYNEQFF
.	TRBV18	TRBJ1-2	14	TRBD1	TGTGCCAGCTCACAGACACAGGGGAACTATGGCTACACCTTC	CASSQTQGNYGYTF
.	TRBV9	TRBJ2-2	16	.	TGTGCCAGCAGCGTAGTTCCGGGAGAGGATGGCGGGGAGCTGTTTTTT	CASSVVPGEDGGELFF
few	TRBV19	TRBJ2-1	15	.	TGTGCCAGTAGTATCGGTCTAGCTGCTTACAATGAGCAGTTCTTC	CASSIGLAAYNEQFF
.	TRBV10-3	TRBJ2-5	14	.	TGTGCCATCAGTGAGTCGTCGGGGTTGGAGACCCAGTACTTC	CAISESSGLETQYF
.	TRBV5-8	TRBJ1-2	14	TRBD1	TGTGCCAGCAGCACAGACAGGGGGCCCTATGGCTACACCTTC	CASSTDRGPYGYTF
.	TRBV19	TRBJ2-5	14	TRBD1	TGTGCCAGTAGCCTGGGACAGGGGATCGAGACCCAGTACTTC	CASSLGQGIETQYF
.	TRBV5-1	TRBJ2-2	15	TRBD1	TGCGCCAGCAGCTCACAGGGGGCAAATCCCGGGGAGCTGTTTTTT	CASSSQGANPGELFF
few	TRBV2	TRBJ1-1	15	TRBD1	TGTGCCAGCAGGTTCCCGGGACAGGGGAACACTGAAGCTTTCTTT	CASRFPGQGNTEAFF
.	TRBV30	TRBJ1-6	14	TRBD1	TGTGCCTGGTCCACAGGGGTTTGGATTTCACCCCTCCACTTT	CAWSTGVWISPLHF
few	TRBV10-3	TRBJ1-1	16	TRBD1	TGTGCCATCAGCGGAGGGTCCAGGGGGGCACGGAGTGAAGCTTTCTTT	CAISGGSRGARSEAFF
.	TRBV5-1	TRBJ1-2	13	TRBD1	TGCGCCAGCCGGGGACAGGGGATTGTTGGCTACACCTTC	CASRGQGIVGYTF
few	TRBV19	TRBJ1-1	15	.	TGTGCCAGTAGTATCCGTGGACAACCTAACACTGAAGCTTTCTTT	CASSIRGQPNTEAFF
.	TRBV30	TRBJ1-5	14	.	TGTGCCTGGAGTACAACAGATAGCAATCAGCCCCAGCATTTT	CAWSTTDSNQPQHF
once	TRBV5-4	TRBJ2-7	16	TRBD2	TGTGCCAGCAGCAGACTAGCGGGAGGGATTACCTACGAGCAGTACTTC	CASSRLAGGITYEQYF